This is a list of T cell receptor beta chains from one sample in a study of control samples from healthy donors and cancer patients. The assay was immunoSEQ multiplex PCR, and TCRdb's table has in-frame clones only and misses some. This table has tens of thousands of clones, about 87% appearing once. The sample comprised blood. These receptors were obtained from a middle-aged man in good health. Both conserved end residues are part of each CDR3. The order of the fields is D gene, V gene, J gene, CDR3 protein. The D gene is left open where the match is weak.

d_gene: NA
v_gene: TRBV13
j_gene: TRBJ1-5
CDR3aa: CASSSHSSGGQPQHF

d_gene: TRBD1
v_gene: TRBV15
j_gene: TRBJ2-7
CDR3aa: CATGGQGAAEQYF

d_gene: TRBD1
v_gene: TRBV28
j_gene: TRBJ1-6
CDR3aa: CASSSTGGTGRPLHF

d_gene: TRBD1
v_gene: TRBV7-2
j_gene: TRBJ1-2
CDR3aa: CASSLLGQGGHGYTF

d_gene: NA
v_gene: TRBV5-1
j_gene: TRBJ1-2
CDR3aa: CASSGREDGYTF

d_gene: NA
v_gene: TRBV2
j_gene: TRBJ2-7
CDR3aa: CASSATARGEQYF

d_gene: NA
v_gene: TRBV11-1
j_gene: TRBJ2-3
CDR3aa: CASSLRLQAGDTQYF

d_gene: TRBD1
v_gene: TRBV29-1
j_gene: TRBJ1-5
CDR3aa: CSVSSGQGDQPQHF

d_gene: NA
v_gene: TRBV9
j_gene: TRBJ1-1
CDR3aa: CASSVGRARGLHLNTEAFF

d_gene: NA
v_gene: TRBV3-1/TRBV3-2
j_gene: TRBJ1-1
CDR3aa: CASSQGGRGDTEAFF